The rows below give T cell receptor beta chains drawn from one sample of a study of T cells after yellow fever vaccination. TCRdb passed the 5' RACE reads through MiXCR, listing each CDR3 protein once. This sample has about 350,000 distinct CDR3 sequences, with roughly an eighth found just once. The sample here was CD4+ T cells sorted from PBMCs, taken 15 days after the yellow fever booster vaccination. The receptors originated from a man in his late teens or twenties who received the YFV17D yellow fever vaccine. Each CDR3 is given with its conserved first and last residue. The D gene is left open where the match is weak. The size entry is marked missing in some rows and otherwise reads once, few, many or a size class.

d_gene: .; abundance: few; v_gene: TRBV4-2; j_gene: TRBJ1-1; CDR3aa: CASSQDKIGRYTEAFF; CDR3nt: TGTGCCAGCAGCCAAGATAAGATAGGCCGCTACACTGAAGCTTTCTTT
d_gene: .; abundance: .; v_gene: TRBV7-2; j_gene: TRBJ1-1; CDR3aa: CASSNLGGPGTEAFF; CDR3nt: TGTGCCAGCAGCAACCTCGGGGGGCCTGGAACTGAAGCTTTCTTT
d_gene: .; abundance: .; v_gene: TRBV7-8; j_gene: TRBJ1-4; CDR3aa: CASSRLTTNEKLFF; CDR3nt: TGTGCCAGCAGCCGCCTTACAACTAATGAAAAACTGTTTTTT
d_gene: .; abundance: once; v_gene: TRBV6-6; j_gene: TRBJ2-1; CDR3aa: CASSYLHSNSYNEQFF; CDR3nt: TGTGCCAGCAGTTACCTCCACAGCAACTCCTACAATGAGCAGTTCTTC
d_gene: TRBD1; abundance: .; v_gene: TRBV7-2; j_gene: TRBJ2-5; CDR3aa: CASSLALPSLGQLDQETQYF; CDR3nt: TGTGCCAGCAGCTTAGCGCTACCATCCTTGGGACAGTTGGACCAAGAGACCCAGTACTTC
d_gene: TRBD1; abundance: .; v_gene: TRBV9; j_gene: TRBJ1-5; CDR3aa: CASSPGTGAFIQPQHF; CDR3nt: TGTGCCAGCAGCCCGGGGACAGGGGCTTTCATCCAGCCCCAGCATTTT
d_gene: .; abundance: .; v_gene: TRBV20-1; j_gene: TRBJ2-2; CDR3aa: CSARMRSSSTGELFF; CDR3nt: TGCAGTGCTAGGATGCGAAGTTCGAGCACCGGGGAGCTGTTTTTT
d_gene: .; abundance: many; v_gene: TRBV11-2; j_gene: TRBJ1-5; CDR3aa: CASSLVSGNQPQHF; CDR3nt: TGTGCCAGCAGCTTAGTCTCTGGCAATCAGCCCCAGCATTTT
d_gene: TRBD2; abundance: .; v_gene: TRBV7-2; j_gene: TRBJ2-3; CDR3aa: CASSRSGGPTDTQYF; CDR3nt: TGTGCCAGCAGCCGCAGCGGGGGACCCACAGATACGCAGTATTTT
d_gene: .; abundance: many; v_gene: TRBV29-1; j_gene: TRBJ1-4; CDR3aa: CSVEGGGEKLFF; CDR3nt: TGCAGCGTTGAAGGGGGAGGAGAAAAACTGTTTTTT
d_gene: .; abundance: .; v_gene: TRBV7-8; j_gene: TRBJ2-5; CDR3aa: CASSQGSWETQYF; CDR3nt: TGTGCCAGCAGTCAGGGGAGTTGGGAGACCCAGTACTTC
d_gene: .; abundance: few; v_gene: TRBV7-8; j_gene: TRBJ1-5; CDR3aa: CASSLKRGGQPQHF; CDR3nt: TGTGCCAGCAGCTTAAAGAGGGGAGGGCAGCCCCAGCATTTT
d_gene: .; abundance: .; v_gene: TRBV19; j_gene: TRBJ2-5; CDR3aa: CASQERKQEETQYF; CDR3nt: TGTGCCAGTCAGGAAAGGAAACAGGAAGAGACCCAGTACTTC
d_gene: .; abundance: .; v_gene: TRBV6-2/TRBV6-3; j_gene: TRBJ1-6; CDR3aa: CASGGFVSPLHF; CDR3nt: TGTGCCAGCGGGGGGTTCGTTTCACCCCTCCACTTT
d_gene: TRBD2; abundance: many; v_gene: TRBV3-1; j_gene: TRBJ2-5; CDR3aa: CASSPTGLAQRETQYF; CDR3nt: TGTGCCAGCAGCCCGACAGGACTAGCCCAAAGGGAGACCCAGTACTTC
d_gene: .; abundance: .; v_gene: TRBV11-2; j_gene: TRBJ2-5; CDR3aa: CASSFSKGVGETQYF; CDR3nt: TGTGCCAGCAGCTTTTCCAAGGGGGTCGGAGAGACCCAGTACTTC
d_gene: .; abundance: .; v_gene: TRBV20-1; j_gene: TRBJ1-2; CDR3aa: CSAAGGRYGYTF; CDR3nt: TGCAGTGCCGCGGGGGGTCGATATGGCTACACCTTC
d_gene: .; abundance: .; v_gene: TRBV4-2; j_gene: TRBJ2-2; CDR3aa: CASSQQSFGELFF; CDR3nt: TGTGCCAGCAGCCAACAGTCATTCGGGGAGCTGTTTTTT
d_gene: .; abundance: few; v_gene: TRBV6-2/TRBV6-3; j_gene: TRBJ2-7; CDR3aa: CASSYSGLVYEQYF; CDR3nt: TGTGCCAGCAGTTACTCTGGTTTGGTTTACGAGCAGTACTTC
d_gene: .; abundance: few; v_gene: TRBV25-1; j_gene: TRBJ2-7; CDR3aa: CASSENRGGEQYF; CDR3nt: TGTGCCAGCAGTGAGAACAGGGGGGGCGAGCAGTACTTC
d_gene: .; abundance: few; v_gene: TRBV6-9; j_gene: TRBJ2-2; CDR3aa: CASRSRGPSLNTGELFF; CDR3nt: TGTGCCAGCCGCTCACGGGGTCCGTCCCTGAACACCGGGGAGCTGTTTTTT
d_gene: TRBD2; abundance: .; v_gene: TRBV7-9; j_gene: TRBJ2-3; CDR3aa: CASRQIGAGGQDTQYF; CDR3nt: TGTGCCAGCAGACAAATCGGGGCGGGGGGCCAGGATACGCAGTATTTT
d_gene: .; abundance: many; v_gene: TRBV4-2; j_gene: TRBJ2-7; CDR3aa: CASSPGPSYEQYF; CDR3nt: TGTGCCAGCAGCCCTGGTCCCTCCTACGAGCAGTACTTC
d_gene: .; abundance: few; v_gene: TRBV6-5; j_gene: TRBJ2-1; CDR3aa: CASSYSNFFGIDEQFF; CDR3nt: TGTGCCAGCAGTTACTCGAATTTCTTCGGGATCGATGAGCAGTTCTTC
d_gene: TRBD1; abundance: many; v_gene: TRBV6-2/TRBV6-3; j_gene: TRBJ2-1; CDR3aa: CASSPRDSSYNEQFF; CDR3nt: TGTGCCAGCAGTCCCAGGGACAGCTCCTACAATGAGCAGTTCTTC
d_gene: .; abundance: many; v_gene: TRBV3-1; j_gene: TRBJ1-6; CDR3aa: CASQQGSSPLHF; CDR3nt: TGTGCCAGCCAACAGGGAAGTTCACCCCTCCACTTT
d_gene: .; abundance: .; v_gene: TRBV18; j_gene: TRBJ2-6; CDR3aa: CASSPEGRWSGANVLTF; CDR3nt: TGTGCCAGCTCACCAGAAGGCCGGTGGTCTGGGGCCAACGTCCTGACTTTC
d_gene: .; abundance: .; v_gene: TRBV7-2; j_gene: TRBJ1-5; CDR3aa: CASSLVEGNQPQHF; CDR3nt: TGTGCCAGCAGCTTAGTAGAGGGCAATCAGCCCCAGCATTTT
d_gene: .; abundance: many; v_gene: TRBV7-2; j_gene: TRBJ1-1; CDR3aa: CASSYLLRGEAFF; CDR3nt: TGTGCCAGCAGCTACCTTCTTAGGGGCGAAGCTTTCTTT
d_gene: .; abundance: many; v_gene: TRBV12-3/TRBV12-4; j_gene: TRBJ2-7; CDR3aa: CASSNSGEQYF; CDR3nt: TGTGCCAGCAGTAACAGTGGCGAGCAGTACTTC
d_gene: .; abundance: many; v_gene: TRBV21-1; j_gene: TRBJ2-5; CDR3aa: CATSARQETQYF; CDR3nt: TGTGCCACCTCGGCCCGCCAAGAGACCCAGTACTTC
d_gene: TRBD1; abundance: .; v_gene: TRBV6-6; j_gene: TRBJ1-5; CDR3aa: CASSYPGTGVYSNQPQHF; CDR3nt: TGTGCCAGCAGTTACCCCGGGACAGGGGTGTATAGCAATCAGCCCCAGCATTTT
d_gene: TRBD1; abundance: .; v_gene: TRBV7-7; j_gene: TRBJ2-3; CDR3aa: CASSLNVPGQGSDTQYF; CDR3nt: TGTGCCAGCAGCTTAAACGTCCCGGGACAGGGCTCAGATACGCAGTATTTT
d_gene: TRBD1; abundance: few; v_gene: TRBV14; j_gene: TRBJ1-1; CDR3aa: CASSAQGREAFF; CDR3nt: TGTGCCAGCAGCGCACAGGGGAGGGAAGCTTTCTTT
d_gene: .; abundance: few; v_gene: TRBV3-1; j_gene: TRBJ1-1; CDR3aa: CASSQAAGSPFF; CDR3nt: TGTGCCAGCAGCCAAGCAGCTGGGTCCCCTTTCTTT
d_gene: .; abundance: few; v_gene: TRBV4-2; j_gene: TRBJ1-2; CDR3aa: CASSPSDRTPNYGYTF; CDR3nt: TGTGCCAGCAGCCCTTCCGACCGGACACCTAACTATGGCTACACCTTC
d_gene: .; abundance: .; v_gene: TRBV5-1; j_gene: TRBJ2-5; CDR3aa: CASSNLVGTQETQYF; CDR3nt: TGCGCCAGCAGCAATTTAGTGGGGACCCAAGAGACCCAGTACTTC
d_gene: .; abundance: many; v_gene: TRBV19; j_gene: TRBJ2-6; CDR3aa: CASRPGDSGANVLTF; CDR3nt: TGTGCCAGTAGGCCAGGGGACTCTGGGGCCAACGTCCTGACTTTC
d_gene: .; abundance: few; v_gene: TRBV28; j_gene: TRBJ2-5; CDR3aa: CASSSRRQDRKTQYF; CDR3nt: TGTGCCAGCAGTTCACGACGCCAGGATAGAAAGACCCAGTACTTC
d_gene: .; abundance: .; v_gene: TRBV7-6; j_gene: TRBJ1-1; CDR3aa: CASSDNTEAFF; CDR3nt: TGTGCCAGCAGCGATAACACTGAAGCTTTCTTT
d_gene: TRBD2; abundance: .; v_gene: TRBV5-1; j_gene: TRBJ2-5; CDR3aa: CASSEGLAMETQYF; CDR3nt: TGCGCCAGCAGCGAAGGACTAGCGATGGAGACCCAGTACTTC
d_gene: .; abundance: .; v_gene: TRBV20-1; j_gene: TRBJ1-1; CDR3aa: CSARDPSRNTEAFF; CDR3nt: TGCAGTGCTAGAGATCCGAGTAGGAACACTGAAGCTTTCTTT
d_gene: TRBD1; abundance: few; v_gene: TRBV7-3; j_gene: TRBJ2-3; CDR3aa: CASRPTGTGGADTQYF; CDR3nt: TGTGCCAGCAGGCCAACCGGGACAGGGGGCGCAGATACGCAGTATTTT
d_gene: TRBD2; abundance: few; v_gene: TRBV2; j_gene: TRBJ2-3; CDR3aa: CASSGLADRTDTQYF; CDR3nt: TGTGCCAGCAGTGGACTAGCGGACCGCACAGATACGCAGTATTTT